This TCR beta chain was captured in a study of blood T cells in healthy people across ages. On the study more broadly: About one barcoded beta molecule was captured per two T cells (by template switching).

A second roughly 6 to 11 cycle PCR used barcoded and J-beta primers. Individual samples furnished no less than 3 million CDR3-containing paired-end reads apiece. Via MiXCR, TCRdb re-called the 5' RACE reads, giving one row per CDR3 protein. The sample carries some 710,000 distinct CDR3 sequences, roughly 46% recorded once. There are 13 residues in the CDR3. V was pared by 4 bases and J by 1 base, with 11 bases between. CDR1 and CDR2 from the germline V gene are DFQATT and SNEGSKA (reference sequence). PBMCs, at least 6.5 million per sample, were isolated. Material: blood. This clonotype was obtained from a man older than 75 in good health. This sequence joins TRBV20-1 and TRBJ2-7; TRBD2 might be the D (6 bases). CDR3 protein: CSAKGLTSYEQYF. In DNA, the CDR3 is TGCAGTGCTAAAGGACTAACATCCTACGAGCAGTACTTC.